This TCR beta chain was identified during a study of blood T cell repertoires in COVID-19. Profiling relied on immunoSEQ multiplex PCR, and the TCRdb table lists in-frame clones only, not all of them. This sample has 250,000 to 350,000 clones; more than 85% occur once, and the top ten carry less than 20%. Participants were placed into cohorts based on the clinical history they reported. This sequence originates from a woman in her twenties or thirties who had recovered from COVID-19. The sequencing sample was made of PBMCs or T cells enriched from blood (not recorded which).

The CDR3 sequence is CASSPGVSAGYSNQPQHF. Here the CDR3 DNA reads TGCGCCAGCAGCCCGGGGGTCTCGGCAGGGTATAGCAATCAGCCCCAGCATTTT. This sequence joins TRBV4-1 and TRBJ1-5; weak D call: TRBD1 (5 bases). CDR3 length: 18 amino acids. Trimming pared 4 bases from V and 0 bases from J, leaving 19 bases between. Germline CDR1 is MGHRA and CDR2 is YSYEKL.